These 2 T cell receptor beta chains originate from one sample sequenced in a study of radiotherapy plus CTLA-4 blockade in lung cancer. This table comes from immunoSEQ multiplex PCR, and its TCRdb copy is limited to in-frame clones, with some not included. The table shows about 76,000 clones, with roughly 80% occurring only once. This specimen consisted of peripheral blood, obtained from a patient treated with radiotherapy plus ipilimumab. Receptor source: a human donor with non-small cell lung cancer who had stable disease on radiotherapy plus ipilimumab.

This rearrangement joins TRBV18 to TRBJ2-7; 12 bases line up with TRBD2. Germline lookup yields CDR1 KGHSH and CDR2 LQKENI. The CDR3 spans 15 residues. V dropped 2 bases and J dropped 6; count of bases not matched to a gene: 5. The chain's CDR3 is CASSPASGRGSEQYF. Written as DNA, the CDR3 is TGTGCCAGCTCACCAGCTAGCGGGAGGGGGAGCGAGCAGTACTTC. The full variable domain, with the rest looked up from reference TRBV18 and TRBJ2-7, is NAGVMQNPRHLVRRRGQEARLRCSPMKGHSHVYWYRQLPEEGLKFMVYLQKENIIDESGMPKERFSAEFPKEGPSILRIQQVVRGDSAAYFCASSPASGRGSEQYFGPGTRLTVT.

The chain carries TRBV5-8 and TRBJ1-1; D is undetermined. The CDR3 is made up of 14 amino acids. Trimming stripped 2 bases from V and 6 bases from J, with 14 bases between. CDR1 and CDR2 from the germline V gene are SGHTS and YDEGEE. The CDR3 bases are TGTGCCAGCAGCTTTGTGGGTCGGAGTGCTGAAGCTTTCTTT. Protein product: CASSFVGRSAEAFF.